This T cell receptor (beta chain) was identified during a study of blood T cell repertoires in COVID-19. This clone was recorded once. As originally analysed: Estimation of nucleated cell counts relied on the amplification of reference gene primers. Clones were sequenced by immunoSEQ multiplex PCR, and TCRdb holds only the in-frame ones, with some missing. The DNA gave D and trimming, while V, J and clone size come from that table. The sample yields 250,000 to 350,000 clones, around 87% seen once. The CDR3 spans 16 residues. In germline, CDR1 is SGHTA, CDR2 FQGNSA. The V and J ends lost 3 bases and 0 bases respectively, with 13 bases between them.

J is TRBJ2-3 and V is TRBV7-2; D perhaps matches TRBD2 (7 bases). This receptor was identified in a woman aged 50 to 65 who had recovered from COVID-19. The source material was peripheral blood. CDR3 region: CASSFRGRGSTDTQYF. The CDR3, as DNA: TGTGCCAGCAGCTTTAGGGGGAGGGGAAGCACAGATACGCAGTATTTT.